The next 8 T cell receptor beta chains were all read from a single sample in a study of cytomegalovirus exposure and HLA in healthy donors. Primers included in the PCR were 60 Vbeta and 13 Jbeta primers. Produced via immunoSEQ multiplex PCR; TCRdb's table is partial and in-frame only. The data show around 93,000 clones, approximately 83% seen once. Sequences were obtained from PBMCs. The receptors here all came from a man in his fifties in good health and CMV-seronegative.

The V gene is TRBV27, the J gene TRBJ1-2, with 8 positions matching TRBD1. CDR1 is MNHEY and CDR2 is SMNVEV in the germline V gene (reference sequence). The ends lost 5 bases at V and 3 bases at J; junction bases unmatched: 11. CDR3 length: 16 residues. The CDR3 bases are TGTGCCAGCAGTCCGCGGACAGGGTCGACCGACTATGGCTACACCTTC. Translating it yields CASSPRTGSTDYGYTF.

The DNA for the CDR3 is TGTGCCAGCAGTTTAGGGCAGGGGGGAACTCAGTACTTC. It yields the protein CASSLGQGGTQYF. The chain joins TRBV27 to TRBJ2-4; a possible D gene is TRBD1 (7 bases). Trimming took 2 bases from V and 12 from J, leaving 14 bases between them. Germline CDR1 MNHEY, CDR2 SMNVEV (reference sequence). CDR3 length: 13 residues.

CDR3 amino acids: CASSLGAGPSTYEQYF. Here the CDR3 DNA reads TGTGCCAGCAGCTTAGGGGCGGGACCAAGCACTTACGAGCAGTACTTC. V and J are TRBV5-4 and TRBJ2-7, with D possibly matching TRBD2 (6 bases). The V gene's germline CDR1 is SGHNT and CDR2 YYREEE (reference sequence). V was cut by 2 bases and J by 4 bases, with 19 bases left in between. The CDR3 length is 16 residues.

The chain couples TRBV5-6 to TRBJ1-2; the D gene is possibly TRBD1 (6 bases). The CDR3 length is 18 residues. Germline lookup yields CDR1 SGHDT and CDR2 YYEEEE. The V and J ends lost 4 bases and 3 bases respectively, with 25 bases between them. Here the CDR3 reads CASSRRGGPGAGDYGYTF. The DNA of the CDR3 is TGTGCCAGCAGCCGGAGGGGCGGGCCGGGGGCGGGAGACTATGGCTACACCTTC. The complete variable domain, with remaining parts taken from reference TRBV5-6 and TRBJ1-2, reads DAGVTQSPTHLIKTRGQQVTLRCSPKSGHDTVSWYQQALGQGPQFIFQYYEEEERQRGNFPDRFSGHQFPNYSSELNVNALLLGDSALYLCASSRRGGPGAGDYGYTFGSGTRLTVV.

This clone was observed a single time. V usage is TRBV13 and J usage is TRBJ2-3; tentatively, D is TRBD2 (6 bases). The CDR3 totals 16 residues. Germline CDR1 is PRHDT and CDR2 is FYEKMQ (reference sequence). Deletions cut 3 bases from V and 0 bases from J, with 13 bases between. CDR3 protein: CASSFQGGSSTDTQYF. The CDR3 DNA reads as TGTGCCAGCAGCTTCCAGGGAGGATCTAGCACAGATACGCAGTATTTT.

The V and J genes are TRBV15 and TRBJ2-1; TRBD2 agrees at 9 bases. The J segment lost 6 bases and the V segment lost 0 bases, leaving 6 bases of the junction unmatched. Germline lookup yields CDR1 LNHNV and CDR2 YYDKDF (reference sequence). CDR3 length: 16 residues. The CDR3 sequence is CATSRDRLAAGNEQFF. Here the CDR3 DNA reads TGTGCCACCAGCAGAGACCGACTAGCGGCGGGCAATGAGCAGTTCTTC.

The gene calls are TRBV5-1 and TRBJ2-7; D possibly corresponds to TRBD2 (5 bases). Trimming took 5 bases from V and 0 from J, leaving 15 bases between them. CDR3 length: 15 amino acids. CDR1 SGHRS and CDR2 YFSETQ come from the germline V gene. CDR3 DNA: TGCGCCAGCAGAAGAGGAGGCCAGAGCTCCTACGAGCAGTACTTC. Protein sequence: CASRRGGQSSYEQYF.

The chain employs TRBV5-1 and TRBJ1-2; TRBD1 matches at 9 bases. The CDR3 is 14 residues long. Germline CDR1 is SGHRS and CDR2 is YFSETQ. The J segment lost 3 bases and the V segment lost 4 bases, leaving 4 bases of the junction unmatched. Here the CDR3 DNA reads TGCGCCAGCAGCACGGGACAGGGTCACTATGGCTACACCTTC. It translates to CASSTGQGHYGYTF.